This TCR beta chain emerged from a study of regulatory T cells in long-lasting Graves disease. Findings and caveats of the study: Persistent patients shared more public clonotypes (about 2,600) than new patients (approximately 970).

Worth noting for this clonotype: Its cognate antigen is unknown.

Through Arm-PCR of CDR3 regions and iRepertoire HTBI primers, TCR beta libraries were built. Original data processing: Identified segments across samples numbered some 62 TRBV and approximately 14 TRBJ. TCRdb re-analysed the multiplex PCR reads in MiXCR, keeping a single row per CDR3 protein. The V and J calls and clone size are TCRdb's, not the authors'. The table records about 460,000 distinct CDR3 sequences, around a fifth of them present only once. The CDR3 spans 14 residues. V was cut by 5 bases and J by 4 bases, with 14 bases left in between. Germline-derived CDR1 and CDR2 are SGHTA and FQGNSA. This sample's time point: persistent/refractory GD, antithyroid drugs over 5 years with positive TRAb. Preparation of the TCR library used RNA extracted from PBMCs.

This TCR derives from a female donor with Graves disease. V and J are TRBV7-2 and TRBJ2-5; D possibly corresponds to TRBD1 (5 bases). This sample comprised peripheral blood mononuclear cells (PBMCs), obtained when the disease was refractory, from a patient treated with antithyroid drugs. The CDR3 spells CASSLGARVETQYF. CDR3 nucleotide sequence: TGTGCCAGCAGCCTTGGGGCCCGGGTAGAGACCCAGTACTTC. Drawing the rest from reference TRBV7-2 and TRBJ2-5, the complete variable domain is GAGVSQSPSNKVTEKGKDVELRCDPISGHTALYWYRQSLGQGLEFLIYFQGNSAPDKSGLPSDRFSAERTGGSVSTLTIQRTQQEDSAVYLCASSLGARVETQYFGPGTRLLVL.